This T cell receptor (beta chain) was captured in a study of CD8+ T cells in alopecia areata. Extracted from the samples, RNA was reverse transcribed into cDNA to serve as the sequencing template. The assay was immunoSEQ multiplex PCR, and TCRdb's table has in-frame clones only and misses some. The sample has approximately 180,000 clones, about three fifths seen once. Germline lookup yields CDR1 SGHRS and CDR2 YFSETQ. V was shortened by 4 bases and J by 9 bases, with 12 bases between the two germline ends. The CDR3 covers 12 residues. Treatment: oral pan-JAK inhibitor, 5-10 mg twice daily. Sample: CD4+ T cells sorted from blood, taken between weeks 55 and 65, from a patient treated with tofacitinib. This chain links TRBV5-1 with TRBJ2-3, with D maybe TRBD1 (6 bases). The TCR comes from a human donor with alopecia areata. CDR3: CASSPDRTTQYF. The CDR3 nucleotides read TGCGCCAGCAGCCCCGACAGGACGACGCAGTATTTT.